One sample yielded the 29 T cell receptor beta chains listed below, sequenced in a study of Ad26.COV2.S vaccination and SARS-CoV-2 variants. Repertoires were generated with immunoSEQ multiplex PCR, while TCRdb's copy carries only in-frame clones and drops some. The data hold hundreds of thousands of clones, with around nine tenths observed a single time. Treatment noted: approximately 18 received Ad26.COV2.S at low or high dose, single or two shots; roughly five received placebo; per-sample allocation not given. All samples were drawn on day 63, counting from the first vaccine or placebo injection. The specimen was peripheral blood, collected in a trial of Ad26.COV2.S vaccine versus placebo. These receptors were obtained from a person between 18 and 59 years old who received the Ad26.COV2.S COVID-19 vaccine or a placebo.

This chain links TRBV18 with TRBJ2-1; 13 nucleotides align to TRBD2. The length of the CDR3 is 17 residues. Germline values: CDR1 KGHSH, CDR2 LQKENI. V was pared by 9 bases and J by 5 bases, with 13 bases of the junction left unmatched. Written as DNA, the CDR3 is TGTGCCAGTTCCTGGACTAGCGGGGGCCGGGGGCACAATGAGCAGTTCTTC. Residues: CASSWTSGGRGHNEQFF. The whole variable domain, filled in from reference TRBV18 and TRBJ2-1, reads NAGVMQNPRHLVRRRGQEARLRCSPMKGHSHVYWYRQLPEEGLKFMVYLQKENIIDESGMPKERFSAEFPKEGPSILRIQQVVRGDSAAYFCASSWTSGGRGHNEQFFGPGTRLTVL.

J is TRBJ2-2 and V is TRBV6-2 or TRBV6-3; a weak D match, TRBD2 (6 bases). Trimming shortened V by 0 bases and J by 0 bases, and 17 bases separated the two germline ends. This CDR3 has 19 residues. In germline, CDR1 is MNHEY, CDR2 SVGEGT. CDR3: CASSYSGFWRGSNTGELFF. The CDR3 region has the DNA TGTGCCAGCAGTTACTCGGGGTTCTGGAGGGGCTCGAACACCGGGGAGCTGTTTTTT.

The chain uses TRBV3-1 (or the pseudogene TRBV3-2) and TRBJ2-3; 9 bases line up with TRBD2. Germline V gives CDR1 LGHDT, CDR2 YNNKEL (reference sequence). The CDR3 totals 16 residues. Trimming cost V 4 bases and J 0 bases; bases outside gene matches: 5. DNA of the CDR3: TGTGCCAGCAGCCCCCTAGCGGGGTCTAGCACAGATACGCAGTATTTT. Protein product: CASSPLAGSSTDTQYF.

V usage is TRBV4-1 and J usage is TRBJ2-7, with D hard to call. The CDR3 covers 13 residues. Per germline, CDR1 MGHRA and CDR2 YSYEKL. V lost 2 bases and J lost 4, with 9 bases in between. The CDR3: CASSQYKGYEQYF. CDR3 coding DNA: TGCGCCAGCAGCCAATACAAGGGTTACGAGCAGTACTTC.

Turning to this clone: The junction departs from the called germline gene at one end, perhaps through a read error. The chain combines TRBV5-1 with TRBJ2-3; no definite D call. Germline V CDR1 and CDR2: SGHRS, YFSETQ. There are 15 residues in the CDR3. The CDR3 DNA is TGCGCCAGCAGCTTGGTTTCTCCAAAAGGTGATACGCGGTATTTT. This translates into CASSLVSPKGDTRYF.

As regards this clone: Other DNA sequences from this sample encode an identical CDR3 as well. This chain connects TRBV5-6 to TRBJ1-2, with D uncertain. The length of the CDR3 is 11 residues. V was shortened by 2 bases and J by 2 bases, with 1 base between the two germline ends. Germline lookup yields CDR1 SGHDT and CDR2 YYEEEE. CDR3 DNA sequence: TGTGCCAGCAGCTTAAACTATGGCTACACCTTC. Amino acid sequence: CASSLNYGYTF. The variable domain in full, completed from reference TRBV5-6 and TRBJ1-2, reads DAGVTQSPTHLIKTRGQQVTLRCSPKSGHDTVSWYQQALGQGPQFIFQYYEEEERQRGNFPDRFSGHQFPNYSSELNVNALLLGDSALYLCASSLNYGYTFGSGTRLTVV.

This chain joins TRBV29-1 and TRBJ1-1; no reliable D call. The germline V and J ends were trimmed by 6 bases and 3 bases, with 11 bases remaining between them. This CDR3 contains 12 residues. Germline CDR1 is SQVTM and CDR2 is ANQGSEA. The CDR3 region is CSVLRLDTEAFF. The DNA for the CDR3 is TGCAGCGTCTTGCGGTTGGACACTGAAGCTTTCTTT.

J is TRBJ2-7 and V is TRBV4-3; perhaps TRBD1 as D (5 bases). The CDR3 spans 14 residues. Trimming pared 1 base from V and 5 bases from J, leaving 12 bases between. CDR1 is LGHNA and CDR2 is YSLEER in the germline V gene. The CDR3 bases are TGCGCCAGCAGCCAAGTAGCAGGGATCGACGAGCAGTACTTC. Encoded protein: CASSQVAGIDEQYF.

DNA of the CDR3: TGTGCCAGCAGCCAGGGACGGAAGAGATCGGAGACCCAGTACTTC. It translates to CASSQGRKRSETQYF. The J gene is TRBJ2-5, the V gene TRBV14; TRBD1 or TRBD2 may be the D gene (5 bases each). The germline CDR1 and CDR2 sequences are SGHDN and FVKESK. The CDR3 runs 15 residues. V lost 3 bases to trimming and J lost 5 bases, with 16 bases between them.

The CDR3 loop reads CASSPPVGPQHF. The CDR3 nucleotides read TGTGCCAGCAGCCCGCCCGTTGGGCCCCAGCATTTT. The chain joins TRBV3-1 (or the pseudogene TRBV3-2) to TRBJ1-5, with no clear D. The CDR3 covers 12 residues. Trimming left V 4 bases short and J 9 bases short, with 10 bases between. Germline values: CDR1 LGHDT, CDR2 YNNKEL (reference sequence).

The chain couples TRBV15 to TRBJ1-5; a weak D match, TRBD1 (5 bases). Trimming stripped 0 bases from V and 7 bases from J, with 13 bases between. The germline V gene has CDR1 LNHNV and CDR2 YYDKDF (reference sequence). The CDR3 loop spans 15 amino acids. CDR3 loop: CATSRDKGLNQPQHF. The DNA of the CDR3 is TGTGCCACCAGCAGAGATAAGGGGCTCAACCAGCCCCAGCATTTT.

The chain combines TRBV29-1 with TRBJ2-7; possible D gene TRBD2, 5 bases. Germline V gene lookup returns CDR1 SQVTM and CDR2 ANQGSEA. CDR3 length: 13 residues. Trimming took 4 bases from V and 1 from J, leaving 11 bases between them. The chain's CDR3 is CSVGRTDSYEQYF. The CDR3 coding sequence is TGCAGCGTTGGGAGGACCGATTCCTACGAGCAGTACTTC.

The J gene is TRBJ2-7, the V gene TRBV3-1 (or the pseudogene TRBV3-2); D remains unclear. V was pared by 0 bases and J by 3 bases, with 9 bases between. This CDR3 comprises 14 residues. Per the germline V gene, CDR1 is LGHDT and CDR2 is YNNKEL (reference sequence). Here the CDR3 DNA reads TGTGCCAGCAGCCAAGAGATCGGTGTCTACGAGCAGTACTTC. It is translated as CASSQEIGVYEQYF.

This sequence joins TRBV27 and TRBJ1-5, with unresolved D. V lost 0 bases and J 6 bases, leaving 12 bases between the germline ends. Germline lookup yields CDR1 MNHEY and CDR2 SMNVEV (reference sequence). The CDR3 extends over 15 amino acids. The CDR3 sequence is CASSLSFRVSQPQHF. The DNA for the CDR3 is TGTGCCAGCAGTTTATCTTTTAGGGTGAGTCAGCCCCAGCATTTT.

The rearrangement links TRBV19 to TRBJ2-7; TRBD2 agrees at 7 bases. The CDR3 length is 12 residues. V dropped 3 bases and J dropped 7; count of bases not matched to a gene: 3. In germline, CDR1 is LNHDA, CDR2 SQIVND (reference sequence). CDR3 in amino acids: CASSIGREEQYF. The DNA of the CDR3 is TGTGCCAGTAGTATTGGGCGGGAGGAGCAGTACTTC.

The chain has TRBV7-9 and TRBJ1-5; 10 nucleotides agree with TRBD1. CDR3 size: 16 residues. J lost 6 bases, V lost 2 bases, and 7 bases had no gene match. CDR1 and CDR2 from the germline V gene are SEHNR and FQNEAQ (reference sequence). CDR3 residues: CASSLPTGGPLQPQHF. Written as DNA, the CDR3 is TGTGCCAGCAGCTTACCGACAGGGGGCCCCCTTCAGCCCCAGCATTTT. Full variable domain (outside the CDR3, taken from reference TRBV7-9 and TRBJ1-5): DTGVSQNPRHKITKRGQNVTFRCDPISEHNRLYWYRQTLGQGPEFLTYFQNEAQLEKSRLLSDRFSAERPKGSFSTLEIQRTEQGDSAMYLCASSLPTGGPLQPQHFGDGTRLSIL.

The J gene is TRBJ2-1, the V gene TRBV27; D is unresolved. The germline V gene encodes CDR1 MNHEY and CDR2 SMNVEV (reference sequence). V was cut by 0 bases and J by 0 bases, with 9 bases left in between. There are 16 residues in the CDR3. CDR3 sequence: CASSLSRRSSYNEQFF. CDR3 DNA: TGTGCCAGCAGTTTATCGCGCCGGAGCTCCTACAATGAGCAGTTCTTC.

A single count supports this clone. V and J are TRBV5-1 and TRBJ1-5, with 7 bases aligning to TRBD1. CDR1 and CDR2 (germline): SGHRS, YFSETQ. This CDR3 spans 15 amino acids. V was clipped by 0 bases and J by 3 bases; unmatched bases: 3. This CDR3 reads CASSLGQGNNQPQHF. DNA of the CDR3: TGCGCCAGCAGCTTGGGACAGGGTAACAATCAGCCCCAGCATTTT.

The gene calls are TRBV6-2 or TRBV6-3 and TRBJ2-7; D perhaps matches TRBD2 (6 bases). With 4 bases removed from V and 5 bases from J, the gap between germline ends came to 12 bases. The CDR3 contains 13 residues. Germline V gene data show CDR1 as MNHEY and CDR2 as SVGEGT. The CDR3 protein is CASSWRVRDEQYF. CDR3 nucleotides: TGTGCCAGCAGTTGGAGGGTCAGGGACGAGCAGTACTTC.

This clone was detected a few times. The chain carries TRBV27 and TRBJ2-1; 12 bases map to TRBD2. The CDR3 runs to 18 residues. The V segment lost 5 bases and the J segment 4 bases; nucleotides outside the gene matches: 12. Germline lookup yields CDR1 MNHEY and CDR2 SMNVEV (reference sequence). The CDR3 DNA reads TGTGCCAGCAGTCGGTCTAGCGGGGGGGCCGGAGGATACAATGAGCAGTTCTTC. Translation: CASSRSSGGAGGYNEQFF.

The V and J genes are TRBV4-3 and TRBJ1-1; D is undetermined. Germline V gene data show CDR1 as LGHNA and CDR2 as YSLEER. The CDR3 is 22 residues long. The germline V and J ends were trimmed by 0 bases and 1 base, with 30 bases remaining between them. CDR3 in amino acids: CASSQDRLVGVSLLEQNTEAFF. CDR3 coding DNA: TGCGCCAGCAGCCAAGATCGATTAGTTGGGGTAAGTCTGCTTGAGCAGAACACTGAAGCTTTCTTT.

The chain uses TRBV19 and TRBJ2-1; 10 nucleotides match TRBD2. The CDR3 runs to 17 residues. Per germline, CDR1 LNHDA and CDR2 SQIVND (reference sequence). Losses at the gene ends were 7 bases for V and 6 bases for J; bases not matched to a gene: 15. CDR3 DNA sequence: TGTGCCAGTACGGACAGGGAGCTAGCGGGGGCCCTCAATGAGCAGTTCTTC. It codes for CASTDRELAGALNEQFF.

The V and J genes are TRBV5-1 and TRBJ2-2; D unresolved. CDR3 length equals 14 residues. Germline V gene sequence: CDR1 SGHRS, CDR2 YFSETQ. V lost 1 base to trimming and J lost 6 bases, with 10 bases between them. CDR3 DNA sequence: TGCGCCAGCAGCTTGCCGGCCGTTGCCGGGGAGCTGTTTTTT. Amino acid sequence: CASSLPAVAGELFF.

As DNA, the CDR3 is TGTGCCAGTAGTAGGGCTAGCTTAGATGAGCAGTTCTTC. Amino acid sequence: CASSRASLDEQFF. The chain employs TRBV19 and TRBJ2-1; perhaps TRBD2 as D (5 bases). The CDR3 extends over 13 amino acids. Trimming cost V 4 bases and J 8 bases, with 12 bases left between them. The germline CDR1 and CDR2 sequences are LNHDA and SQIVND (reference sequence).

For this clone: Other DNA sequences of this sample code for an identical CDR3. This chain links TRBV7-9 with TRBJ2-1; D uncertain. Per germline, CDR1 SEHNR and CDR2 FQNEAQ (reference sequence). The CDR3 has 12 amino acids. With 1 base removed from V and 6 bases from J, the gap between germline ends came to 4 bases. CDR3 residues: CASSLEGNEQFF. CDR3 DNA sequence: TGTGCCAGCAGCTTAGAGGGCAATGAGCAGTTCTTC.

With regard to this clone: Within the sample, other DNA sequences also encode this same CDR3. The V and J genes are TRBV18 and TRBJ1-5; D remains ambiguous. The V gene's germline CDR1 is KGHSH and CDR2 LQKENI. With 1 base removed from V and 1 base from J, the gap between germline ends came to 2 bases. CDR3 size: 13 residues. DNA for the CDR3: TGTGCCAGCTCACCACTAAGCAATCAGCCCCAGCATTTT. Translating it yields CASSPLSNQPQHF.

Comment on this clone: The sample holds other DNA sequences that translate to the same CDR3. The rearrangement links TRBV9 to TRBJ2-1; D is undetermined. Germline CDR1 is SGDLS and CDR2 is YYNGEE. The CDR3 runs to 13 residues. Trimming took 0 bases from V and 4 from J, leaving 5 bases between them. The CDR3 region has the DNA TGTGCCAGCAGCGTAGAAGCGTACAATGAGCAGTTCTTC. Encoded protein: CASSVEAYNEQFF.

CDR3 nucleotides: TGCGCCAGCAGCTTGAGGGACAGGGGCACCGGGGAGCTGTTTTTT. It encodes CASSLRDRGTGELFF. The genes are TRBV5-1 and TRBJ2-2; 10 nucleotides line up with TRBD1. The CDR3 is 15 amino acids. Germline values: CDR1 SGHRS, CDR2 YFSETQ. Trimming cost V 1 base and J 4 bases; bases outside gene matches: 1. Looking up the rest from reference TRBV5-1 and TRBJ2-2 gives the full variable domain: KAGVTQTPRYLIKTRGQQVTLSCSPISGHRSVSWYQQTPGQGLQFLFEYFSETQRNKGNFPGRFSGRQFSNSRSEMNVSTLELGDSALYLCASSLRDRGTGELFFGEGSRLTVL.

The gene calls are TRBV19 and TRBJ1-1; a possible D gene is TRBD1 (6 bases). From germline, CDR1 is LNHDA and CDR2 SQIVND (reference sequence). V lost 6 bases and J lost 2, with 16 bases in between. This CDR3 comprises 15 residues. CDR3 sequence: CASRPGTLENTEAFF. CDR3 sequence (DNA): TGTGCCAGTAGGCCCGGGACATTGGAAAACACTGAAGCTTTCTTT.